The 20 T cell receptor beta chains given below trace back to one sample, sequenced in a study of breast tumors, draining lymph nodes, adjacent tissues. TCRdb re-called the multiplex PCR reads through MiXCR, storing one row per CDR3 protein. The sample records over 20,000 distinct CDR3 sequences, less than 35% being singletons. Material for sequencing was breast tumor tissue. These receptors originate from a female donor with breast cancer. Some clones in this sample may be carry-over from other donors' samples.

This clonotype was found many times. V gene TRBV7-9 combines with J gene TRBJ2-7, with unresolved D. V lost 1 base and J 5 bases, leaving 12 bases between the germline ends. From germline, CDR1 is SEHNR and CDR2 FQNEAQ (reference sequence). This CDR3 spans 14 amino acids. The CDR3 here is CASSLDHPPNEQYF. In nucleotides, the CDR3 is TGTGCCAGCAGCTTAGATCACCCCCCAAACGAGCAGTACTTC.

There are many counts of this clonotype. The CDR3 loop reads CASSSRGGTSQFPQFF. The CDR3 nucleotides are TGTGCCAGCAGCTCCAGGGGAGGGACTAGTCAGTTCCCCCAGTTCTTC. The J gene is TRBJ2-1, the V gene TRBV13; 8 positions agree with TRBD2. Germline CDR1 is PRHDT and CDR2 is FYEKMQ (reference sequence). CDR3 length: 16 residues. V trimming: 4 bases; J trimming: 13 bases; junction bases outside the gene matches: 18.

This clonotype was found many times. This rearrangement joins TRBV7-2 to TRBJ2-2; D gene ambiguous. The CDR3 is 13 amino acids. From germline, CDR1 is SGHTA and CDR2 FQGNSA. V was clipped by 5 bases and J by 6 bases, with 10 bases between them. The DNA of the CDR3 is TGTGCCAGCAGCGGAGTGTTGGCCGGGGAGCTGTTTTTT. It yields the protein CASSGVLAGELFF.

This clonotype occurred many times. This sequence joins TRBV10-3 and TRBJ2-3, with D possibly matching TRBD2 (6 bases). CDR3 length equals 14 residues. The V and J ends lost 2 bases and 2 bases respectively, with 8 bases between them. Germline-derived CDR1 and CDR2 are ENHRY and SYGVKD. CDR3 protein: CAISEPGATDTQYF. For the CDR3, the DNA is TGTGCCATCAGTGAGCCGGGAGCCACAGATACGCAGTATTTT.

This clonotype was recorded at least ten times. The rearrangement links TRBV20-1 to TRBJ2-5, with D uncertain. V shed 6 bases and J shed 5 bases, with 10 bases lying between them. The CDR3 runs to 11 residues. In germline, CDR1 is DFQATT, CDR2 SNEGSKA (reference sequence). CDR3 loop: CSAPTMETQYF. The CDR3 nucleotides are TGCAGTGCCCCGACCATGGAGACCCAGTACTTC.

The rearrangement joins TRBV11-3 to TRBJ2-3; D is uncertain. Germline CDR1 reads SGHNT; CDR2 reads YENEEA. The CDR3 loop spans 12 amino acids. The V end was cut by 1 base, the J end by 6 bases, with 5 bases between. DNA of the CDR3: TGTGCCAGCAGCTTAGCCGGGGATACGCAGTATTTT. Translating it yields CASSLAGDTQYF.

This clonotype showed up many times. V and J are TRBV4-3 and TRBJ2-5; the D gene is possibly TRBD1 (5 bases). CDR1 is LGHNA and CDR2 is YSLEER in the germline V gene. The CDR3 runs to 15 residues. V lost 3 bases to trimming and J lost 6 bases, with 17 bases between them. The CDR3 DNA is TGCGCCAGCAGCCACCGAAGGGGCCTGGTACAGACCCAGTACTTC. Translating it yields CASSHRRGLVQTQYF.

This clonotype was seen ten or more times. V is TRBV5-1 and J is TRBJ2-1; 10 bases match TRBD2. Germline assignment: CDR1 SGHRS and CDR2 YFSETQ. Trimming took 3 bases from V and 4 from J; bases not matched to a gene: 4. The CDR3 consists of 15 residues. For the CDR3, the DNA is TGCGCCAGCAGCTGGACTAGCGGAAAATACAATGAGCAGTTCTTC. Translated, it gives CASSWTSGKYNEQFF.

This clonotype was picked up many times. V and J are TRBV10-3 and TRBJ2-1; D is possibly TRBD2 (6 bases). The germline V gene encodes CDR1 ENHRY and CDR2 SYGVKD. This CDR3 comprises 13 residues. Trimming pared 6 bases from V and 8 bases from J, leaving 14 bases between. In DNA, the CDR3 is TGTGCCATCAGCGACGGACGGGGGTATGAGCAGTTCTTC. Residues: CAISDGRGYEQFF.

This clonotype came up many times. The gene calls are TRBV24-1 and TRBJ2-1, with 10 bases fitting TRBD1. Germline-derived CDR1 and CDR2 are KGHDR and SFDVKD. The CDR3 has 15 amino acids. Germline trimming cut 6 bases from V and 7 bases from J; bases unmatched to any gene: 8. The CDR3 sequence: CATSPRDRGRNEQFF. In DNA form, the CDR3 reads TGTGCCACCAGTCCCCGGGACAGGGGTAGAAATGAGCAGTTCTTC.

A remark on this clonotype: A much larger clone is a single base away; this may be a read error. V gene TRBV3-1 combines with J gene TRBJ2-1; 7 bases match TRBD1. Looked up from germline, CDR1 is LGHDT and CDR2 is YNNKEL (reference sequence). This CDR3 region has 14 residues. V shed 2 bases, J shed 9 bases, and the junction held 7 bases outside the gene matches. CDR3 residues: CASSQRDRNSEQFF. CDR3 in DNA: TGTGCCAGCAGCCAACGGGACAGAAACAGTGAGCAGTTCTTC.

Ten or more counts support this clonotype. This chain uses TRBV27 with TRBJ1-2, with D maybe TRBD1 (6 bases). CDR3 size: 13 residues. Germline assignment: CDR1 MNHEY and CDR2 SMNVEV (reference sequence). V was shortened by 5 bases and J by 4 bases, with 11 bases between the two germline ends. The CDR3 loop is CASSIQGSYGYTF. CDR3 sequence (DNA): TGTGCCAGCAGTATACAGGGATCCTATGGCTACACCTTC.

This clonotype has a count of ten or more. The chain employs TRBV4-3 and TRBJ2-7; no definite D call. V lost 2 bases to trimming and J lost 5 bases, with 10 bases between them. The germline V gene encodes CDR1 LGHNA and CDR2 YSLEER. This CDR3 region has 13 residues. The CDR3: CASSQSSLHEQYF. The CDR3 DNA reads TGCGCCAGCAGCCAATCATCCCTCCACGAGCAGTACTTC.

The V and J genes are TRBV14 and TRBJ1-2, with TRBD1 matching 7 bases. The germline gives CDR1 SGHDN, CDR2 FVKESK. The V gene end was trimmed by 3 bases and the J gene end by 3 bases; junction bases not matched to a gene: 4. The CDR3 totals 14 residues. The CDR3, as DNA: TGTGCCAGCAGCCAGGGACAGACCCACTATGGCTACACCTTC. Protein product: CASSQGQTHYGYTF.

This clonotype has a count of ten or more. The rearrangement uses TRBV7-9 and TRBJ2-3, with D maybe TRBD1 (6 bases). The V and J ends lost 1 base and 6 bases respectively, with 11 bases between them. The CDR3 runs 14 residues. The germline V gene encodes CDR1 SEHNR and CDR2 FQNEAQ (reference sequence). Here the CDR3 DNA reads TGTGCCAGCAGCTTAGGTTCAGGGGCGGATACGCAGTATTTT. This encodes CASSLGSGADTQYF.

Concerning this clonotype itself: The CDR3 does not close with the conserved phenylalanine or tryptophan, likely indicating a read error. The CDR3 nucleotides are TGTGCCAGCAGCGACAGGGGCGAGCAGTTCCTC. Protein: CASSDRGEQFL. The rearrangement joins TRBV28 to TRBJ2-1, with 8 bases identical to TRBD1. Trimming took 6 bases from V and 10 from J; bases not matched to a gene: 2. The CDR3 contains 11 residues. CDR1 MDHEN and CDR2 SYDVKM come from the germline V gene.

This chain joins TRBV28 and TRBJ2-3; D is ambiguous. The CDR3 consists of 14 residues. The V end lost 5 bases, the J end lost 5 bases, and 14 bases lay between the germline ends. Per germline, CDR1 MDHEN and CDR2 SYDVKM. CDR3 protein: CASSISSPGDTQYF. For the CDR3, the DNA is TGTGCCAGCAGTATTAGCTCCCCAGGAGATACGCAGTATTTT.

This clonotype has at least ten counts. V is TRBV7-9 and J is TRBJ1-2, with 7 bases fitting TRBD1. The junction had 6 bases not matched to a gene; V was cut back by 4 bases and J by 4 bases. The CDR3 runs 14 residues. Germline CDR1 SEHNR, CDR2 FQNEAQ (reference sequence). The CDR3 spells CASSYGDSFYGYTF. The CDR3 nucleotides are TGTGCCAGCAGCTACGGGGACAGCTTCTATGGCTACACCTTC.

The chain uses TRBV7-2 and TRBJ2-2, with a possible D match to TRBD2 (5 bases). This CDR3 spans 14 amino acids. The V and J ends lost 2 bases and 4 bases respectively, with 8 bases between them. Germline loops: CDR1 SGHTA, CDR2 FQGNSA. CDR3 DNA: TGTGCCAGCAGCTTACTAGGACTCACCGGGGAGCTGTTTTTT. Translation: CASSLLGLTGELFF.

Ten or more counts support this clonotype. The chain couples TRBV10-1 to TRBJ1-2; maybe TRBD1 (5 bases). The CDR3 is made up of 17 amino acids. Germline V gene sequence: CDR1 WNHNN, CDR2 SYGVQD (reference sequence). Trimming took off 0 bases at V and 4 bases at J, with 18 bases between the two ends. The CDR3 reads CASSESSDSRTTYGYTF. The CDR3 DNA follows: TGCGCCAGCAGTGAGTCTAGTGACAGCCGAACTACCTATGGCTACACCTTC.